Described below is a single T cell receptor (beta chain) sequence and its context. The study ran its PCR with 60 Vbeta and 13 Jbeta primers. Original processing notes: As a later analysis found, there were approximately 80 million unique TCR beta chains, of which some 10 million were shared. Using immunoSEQ multiplex PCR, the repertoire was profiled, and TCRdb retains in-frame clones only, with some absent. V and J calls plus clone size are reproduced from that table; the DNA served to infer D and trimming. This table has about 170,000 clones, 85% appearing once. The data originate from a study of cytomegalovirus exposure and HLA in healthy donors. The CDR3 runs to 19 residues. V shed 0 bases, J shed 1 base, and the junction held 13 bases outside the gene matches. Germline CDR1 and CDR2: LNHNV and YYDKDF (reference sequence).

J is TRBJ1-1 and V is TRBV15; 8 nucleotides match TRBD1. The sequence was collected from a boy under 10 years old in good health and CMV-seronegative. The specimen sequenced was PBMCs. Written as DNA, the CDR3 is TGTGCCACCAGCAGAGACCCCGGGACAGGCCCACTATCGAACACTGAAGCTTTCTTT. Protein sequence: CATSRDPGTGPLSNTEAFF.